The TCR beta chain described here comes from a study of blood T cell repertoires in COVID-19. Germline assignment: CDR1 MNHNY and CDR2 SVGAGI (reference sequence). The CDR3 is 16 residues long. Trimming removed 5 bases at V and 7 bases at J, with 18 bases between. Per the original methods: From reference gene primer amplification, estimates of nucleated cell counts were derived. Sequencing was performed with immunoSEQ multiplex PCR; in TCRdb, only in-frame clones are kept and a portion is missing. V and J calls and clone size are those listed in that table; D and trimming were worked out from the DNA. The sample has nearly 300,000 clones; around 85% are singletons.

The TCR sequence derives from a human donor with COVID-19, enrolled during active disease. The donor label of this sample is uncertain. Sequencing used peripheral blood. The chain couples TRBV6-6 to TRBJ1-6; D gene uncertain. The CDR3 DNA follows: TGTGCCAGCAGTCGGACCAGAGGGAGTCCAAATTCACCCCTCCACTTT. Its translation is CASSRTRGSPNSPLHF.